This T cell receptor beta chain was sequenced for a study of blood T cell repertoires in COVID-19. V gave up 0 bases and J gave up 5 bases; unmatched junction bases: 2. CDR1 and CDR2 (germline): SGDLS, YYNGEE. There are 13 residues in the CDR3. The data were produced by immunoSEQ multiplex PCR, yet TCRdb's version contains in-frame clones alone and is incomplete. The repertoire holds 75,000 to 95,000 clones, with approximately 84% as singletons. The sample was peripheral blood. V and J are TRBV9 and TRBJ2-7; 7 bases match TRBD1. The TCR comes from a man aged 55 to 70 with acute or convalescent COVID-19. The CDR3, as DNA: TGTGCCAGCAGCGTAGAGGGGGCTCACGAGCAGTACTTC. Translation gives CASSVEGAHEQYF.